Listed below are T cell receptor beta chains from one sample, sequenced in a study of graft-versus-host responses after intestinal transplantation. Measured with immunoSEQ multiplex PCR; TCRdb has only the in-frame clones, and not every one. The sample records 25,000 or so clones, 85% to 95% being singletons. This specimen consisted of PBMCs, obtained just over 38 days after intestinal transplant. Source of these receptors: a human patient who received an intestinal transplant, so some T cells may come from the graft donor. CDR3s include the opening cysteine and the closing phenylalanine or tryptophan. The D gene is left open where the match is weak. The listing skips clone size in some rows; elsewhere it reads once, few, many or a size class.

V	J	size	D	CDR3	DNA
TRBV6-1	TRBJ1-1	-	-	CASSRTANTEAFF	TGTGCCAGCAGTCGGACGGCCAACACTGAAGCTTTCTTT
TRBV19	TRBJ2-7	-	TRBD2	CASSTTLAGGYEQYF	TGTGCCAGTAGTACAACTCTAGCGGGAGGTTACGAGCAGTACTTC
TRBV9	TRBJ2-3	-	TRBD2	CASSVEDRRERDTQYF	TGTGCCAGCAGCGTAGAGGATAGGCGGGAGAGGGATACGCAGTATTTT
TRBV2	TRBJ2-3	-	-	CASRVYTDTQYF	TGTGCCAGCAGAGTGTACACAGATACGCAGTATTTT
TRBV6-6	TRBJ2-7	-	-	CASSYDEYEQYF	TGTGCCAGCAGTTACGATGAGTACGAGCAGTACTTC
TRBV7-9	TRBJ1-6	-	TRBD1	CASRGTGGNSPLHF	TGTGCCAGCAGGGGGACAGGGGGTAATTCACCCCTCCACTTT
TRBV5-6	TRBJ1-1	-	-	CASSFSGQPEAFF	TGTGCCAGCAGCTTTTCGGGGCAGCCTGAAGCTTTCTTT
TRBV7-9	TRBJ2-3	-	TRBD1	CASSRLGTGKTDTQYF	TGTGCCAGCAGCCGTTTGGGGACAGGGAAGACAGATACGCAGTATTTT
TRBV6-1	TRBJ2-7	once	TRBD1	CASPRDRPYEQYF	TGTGCCAGCCCCCGGGACAGACCCTACGAGCAGTACTTC
TRBV6-1	TRBJ2-5	-	TRBD2	CASMLTSGRRETQYF	TGTGCCAGCATGTTGACTAGCGGGAGGCGGGAGACCCAGTACTTC
TRBV25-1	TRBJ2-2	-	-	CASSSQRLVGSNTGELFF	TGTGCCAGCAGTTCTCAGAGACTAGTGGGGTCGAACACCGGGGAGCTGTTTTTT
TRBV28	TRBJ2-7	-	-	CASSLLRLPYEQYF	TGTGCCAGCAGTTTATTGCGGTTACCCTACGAGCAGTACTTC
TRBV6-4	TRBJ2-1	-	TRBD2	CASSGTSGSYNEQFF	TGTGCCAGCAGTGGGACTAGCGGGAGCTACAATGAGCAGTTCTTC
TRBV27	TRBJ1-5	-	TRBD1	CASSLGTDGQPQHF	TGTGCCAGCAGTTTGGGGACAGATGGACAGCCCCAGCATTTT
TRBV6-1	TRBJ2-1	-	-	CATLAGVTHNEQFF	TGTGCCACCTTAGCAGGGGTGACACACAATGAGCAGTTCTTC
TRBV9	TRBJ2-5	-	-	CASSVSGRGQETQYF	TGTGCCAGCAGCGTTTCCGGGAGAGGCCAAGAGACCCAGTACTTC
TRBV28	TRBJ2-6	-	-	CASSLWGPRKANVLTF	TGTGCCAGCAGTTTATGGGGGCCAAGGAAGGCCAACGTCCTGACTTTC
TRBV2	TRBJ2-1	-	-	CASSEFETYNEQFF	TGTGCCAGCAGTGAGTTCGAAACCTACAATGAGCAGTTCTTC
TRBV5-1	TRBJ2-1	-	-	CASSFVNDEQFF	TGCGCCAGCAGCTTTGTAAACGATGAGCAGTTCTTC
TRBV5-1	TRBJ1-1	-	-	CASSVETNTEAFF	TGCGCCAGCAGCGTTGAGACGAACACTGAAGCTTTCTTT
TRBV28	TRBJ1-1	-	-	CASSLTANTEAFF	TGTGCCAGCAGTTTGACAGCGAACACTGAAGCTTTCTTT
TRBV27	TRBJ2-7	-	TRBD1	CASRGETGILNEQYF	TGTGCCAGCCGAGGGGAGACAGGGATTCTGAACGAGCAGTACTTC
TRBV15	TRBJ2-7	-	-	CATSRGGGLYEQYF	TGTGCCACCAGCAGAGGCGGGGGCCTGTACGAGCAGTACTTC
TRBV6-1	TRBJ2-7	-	-	CASSEAASYEQYF	TGTGCCAGCAGTGAAGCGGCCTCCTACGAGCAGTACTTC
TRBV6-5	TRBJ2-1	once	TRBD2	CASSYFSGRTYNEQFF	TGTGCCAGCAGTTATTTCAGCGGGAGAACCTACAATGAGCAGTTCTTC
TRBV29-1	TRBJ2-7	-	-	CSVSSGTYEQYF	TGCAGCGTTTCCTCAGGGACCTACGAGCAGTACTTC